Detailed here is one TCR beta chain. Its specificity is unknown. This sample is part of a study of pediatric ulcerative colitis. Trimming cost V 3 bases and J 1 base, with 12 bases left between them. Germline CDR1 reads SGHTA; CDR2 reads FQGNSA. The CDR3 is 15 amino acids. The assay was run at survey level. Sequencing depth was up to 500,000 reads per sample. The repertoire was sequenced with immunoSEQ multiplex PCR; TCRdb's copy has only in-frame clones and lacks some. The top ten hold over 3.5% of the sample, which has roughly 30,000 clones, around 82% seen once. Findings and caveats of the study: In rectum, acute severe colitis had expanded clones and less diversity.

The TCR was taken from a boy aged 10-17 years with severe ulcerative colitis. The chain carries TRBV7-2 and TRBJ1-2, with no clear D. Source material: blood. The CDR3 reads CASSFHVRVNYGYTF. In DNA, the CDR3 is TGTGCCAGCAGCTTTCACGTAAGAGTTAACTATGGCTACACCTTC. The full variable domain, its missing parts supplied by reference TRBV7-2 and TRBJ1-2, is GAGVSQSPSNKVTEKGKDVELRCDPISGHTALYWYRQSLGQGLEFLIYFQGNSAPDKSGLPSDRFSAERTGGSVSTLTIQRTQQEDSAVYLCASSFHVRVNYGYTFGSGTRLTVV.